The sequence of this T cell receptor (beta chain) was determined in a study of technical replicates of blood from a handful of donors. This CDR3 has 12 residues. Per germline, CDR1 SNHLY and CDR2 FYNNEI. The germline V and J ends were trimmed by 5 bases and 6 bases, with 11 bases remaining between them. The repertoire was sequenced with immunoSEQ multiplex PCR; TCRdb's copy has only in-frame clones and lacks some. The table shows approximately 59,000 clones, with about 90% occurring only once. This chain joins TRBV2 and TRBJ2-7, with unresolved D. This receptor was obtained from a human donor in good health. Some clones in this sample may be carry-over from other donors' samples. Sequenced material: PBMCs. The CDR3 sequence is CASSSMASEQYF. In nucleotides, the CDR3 is TGTGCCAGCAGTTCAATGGCCAGCGAGCAGTACTTC.